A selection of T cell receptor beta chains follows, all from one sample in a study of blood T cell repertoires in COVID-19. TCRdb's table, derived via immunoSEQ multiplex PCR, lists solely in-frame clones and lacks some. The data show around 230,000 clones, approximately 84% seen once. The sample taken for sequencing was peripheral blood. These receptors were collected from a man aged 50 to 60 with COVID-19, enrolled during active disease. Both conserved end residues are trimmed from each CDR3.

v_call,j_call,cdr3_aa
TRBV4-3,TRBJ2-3,ASSQDGQGSTDTQY
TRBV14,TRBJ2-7,ASRRAGGPFEQY
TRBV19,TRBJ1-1,ASSPTGGGGTEAF
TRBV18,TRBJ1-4,ASSGPGQRNEKLF
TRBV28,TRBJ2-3,ASSGTSGDFSTDTQY
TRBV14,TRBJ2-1,ASSQGPGSHNEQF
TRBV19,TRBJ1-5,ASSKTGDQPQH
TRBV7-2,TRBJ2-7,ASSLRSGTGNIREQY
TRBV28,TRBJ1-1,ASSSGQGFTEAF
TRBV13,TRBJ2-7,ASSVRLAGDHEQY
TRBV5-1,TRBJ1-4,ASSLEGRGTTNEKLF
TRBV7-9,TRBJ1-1,ASSGQGENTEAF
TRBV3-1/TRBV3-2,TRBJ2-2,ASSLGLTNTGELF
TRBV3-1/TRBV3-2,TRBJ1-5,ASSQDGSGNQPQH
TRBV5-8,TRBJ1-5,ASSSGTLSNQPQH
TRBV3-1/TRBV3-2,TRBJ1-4,ASSLQGAGEKLF
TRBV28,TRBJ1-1,ASSTGRGTEAF
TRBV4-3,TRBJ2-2,ASRPGLNTGELF
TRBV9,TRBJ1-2,ASSERVDRDLGGYT
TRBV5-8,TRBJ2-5,ASSPQWETQY
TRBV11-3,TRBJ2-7,ASSPTGGGSYEQY
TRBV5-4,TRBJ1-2,ASSFNRGGLNGYT
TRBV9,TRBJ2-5,ASSVATSGGLQETQY
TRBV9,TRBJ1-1,ASSTKGVGGTEAF
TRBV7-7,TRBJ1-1,ASTRRGQLNTEAF
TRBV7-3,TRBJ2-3,ASRPGTSGDTQY
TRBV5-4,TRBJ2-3,ASRTTSGGAIDTQY
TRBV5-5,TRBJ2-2,ASSFQLGVGFPTAGELF
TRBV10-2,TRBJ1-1,ASSDWGMTEAF
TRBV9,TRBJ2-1,ASSVGTSGGHYNEQF
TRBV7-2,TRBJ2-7,ASSPRGVGQGAYEQY
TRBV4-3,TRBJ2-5,ASSRDSSGGAQTQY
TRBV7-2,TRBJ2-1,ASSSRLAGGSYNEQF
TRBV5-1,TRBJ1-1,ASSLATANTEAF
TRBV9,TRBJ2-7,ASSAAGITYEQY
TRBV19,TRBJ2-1,ATRPLAGGRSYNEQF
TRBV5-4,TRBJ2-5,ASSRVGSGGAGETQY
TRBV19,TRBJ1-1,ASSSQRQGRSTEAF
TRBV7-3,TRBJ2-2,ASSPSRDPNTGELF
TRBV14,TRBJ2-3,ASSQGPDRVTDTQY
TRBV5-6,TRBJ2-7,ASTVGQDTYEQY
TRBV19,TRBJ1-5,ASRDRGDQPQH
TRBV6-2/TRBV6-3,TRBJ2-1,ASSRLGLPQF
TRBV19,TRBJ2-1,ASKSSNHNEQF